This T cell receptor (beta chain) originates from a study of T cell repertoires in cytomegalovirus infection. Per the germline V gene, CDR1 is MDHEN and CDR2 is SYDVKM. The CDR3 sequence is 18 residues long. The J segment lost 4 bases and the V segment lost 1 base, leaving 12 bases of the junction unmatched. TCRdb re-called the reads through MiXCR, storing one row per CDR3 protein. Of approximately 500,000 distinct CDR3 sequences listed, 30% to 35% were seen once; the top ten hold under 20%. Study findings and constraints: Cumulative public TCR beta family frequency identified CMV carriers with the relevant HLA. In two of eight donors, the top clonotype was HLA-C-restricted CMV-specific.

This clonotype was seen a few times. Antigen: not known. The TCR sequence derives from a human donor in good health (CMV status not recorded). Some clones in this sample may be carry-over from other donors' samples. This sample comprised cultured PBMCs, obtained from culture after CMV antigen stimulation. This chain links TRBV28 with TRBJ2-1, with 8 bases fitting TRBD2. The CDR3 here is CASSLSSSGTSGYNEQFF. CDR3 bases: TGTGCCAGCAGTTTATCCTCGTCCGGGACTAGTGGATACAATGAGCAGTTCTTC. The full variable domain, in which reference TRBV28 and TRBJ2-1 provide the parts outside the CDR3, is DVKVTQSSRYLVKRTGEKVFLECVQDMDHENMFWYRQDPGLGLRLIYFSYDVKMKEKGDIPEGYSVSREKKERFSLILESASTNQTSMYLCASSLSSSGTSGYNEQFFGPGTRLTVL.